A selection of T cell receptor beta chains follows, all from one sample in a study of shared clonotypes between healthy human individuals. Generated by immunoSEQ multiplex PCR, the TCRdb table keeps only in-frame clones and is missing some. The sample carries around 1,100,000 clones, about 72% recorded once. Sequencing was done on a sample of memory CD4+ T cells from PBMCs. Receptors were obtained from a man aged 18 to 30 in good health. Some clones in this sample may be carry-over from other donors' samples. Both conserved end residues are part of each CDR3. Fields, in order: J gene, clone size, V gene, D gene, CDR3 DNA, CDR3 protein. A D gene is named only where the DNA matches it firmly. The size of a clone is reported for some rows only, either as once, few or many, or as a class for expanded clones.

J gene: TRBJ2-3
clone size: once
V gene: TRBV5-1
D gene: -
CDR3 DNA: TGCGCCAGCAGCTCCAGGGACCATAGCGCGGATACGCAGTATTTT
CDR3 protein: CASSSRDHSADTQYF

J gene: TRBJ2-3
clone size: -
V gene: TRBV5-4
D gene: TRBD1
CDR3 DNA: TGTGCCAGCAGCTTGGTGGTGGGGGGACAGGCCACAGATACGCAGTATTTT
CDR3 protein: CASSLVVGGQATDTQYF

J gene: TRBJ2-1
clone size: -
V gene: TRBV11-2
D gene: TRBD2
CDR3 DNA: TGTGCCAGCAGCTTAAGGACTAGCGGGATAGGTAGAGATGAGCAGTTCTTC
CDR3 protein: CASSLRTSGIGRDEQFF

J gene: TRBJ1-4
clone size: -
V gene: TRBV28
D gene: TRBD1
CDR3 DNA: TGTGCCAGCAGTGAAGCCGGGACAGGAAAAGAAAAACTGTTTTTT
CDR3 protein: CASSEAGTGKEKLFF

J gene: TRBJ2-3
clone size: -
V gene: TRBV29-1
D gene: -
CDR3 DNA: TGCAGCGCCGGCCCCCAGACATCCACAGATACGCAGTATTTT
CDR3 protein: CSAGPQTSTDTQYF

J gene: TRBJ2-7
clone size: -
V gene: TRBV28
D gene: TRBD1
CDR3 DNA: TGTGCCAGCAGTTTACTTTCGATGAACGCAGGGGGTAGCTCCTACGAGCAGTACTTC
CDR3 protein: CASSLLSMNAGGSSYEQYF

J gene: TRBJ1-1
clone size: once
V gene: TRBV5-5
D gene: -
CDR3 DNA: TGTGCCAGCAGCTTGCCCTTCCGCGGCACTGAAGCTTTCTTT
CDR3 protein: CASSLPFRGTEAFF

J gene: TRBJ2-2
clone size: -
V gene: TRBV6-1
D gene: TRBD1
CDR3 DNA: TGTGCCAGCAGTGAGGATGGGACAGACACCGGGGAGCTGTTTTTT
CDR3 protein: CASSEDGTDTGELFF

J gene: TRBJ2-7
clone size: once
V gene: TRBV4-1
D gene: TRBD2
CDR3 DNA: TGCGCCAGCAGCCAATTCCGACTAGCGGAGCAAATAACCTACGAGCAGTACTTC
CDR3 protein: CASSQFRLAEQITYEQYF

J gene: TRBJ1-3
clone size: -
V gene: TRBV4-1
D gene: -
CDR3 DNA: TGCGCCAGCAGCCAGGGCCCGGCGTCCAGCTCTGGAAACACCATATATTTT
CDR3 protein: CASSQGPASSSGNTIYF

J gene: TRBJ2-7
clone size: -
V gene: TRBV9
D gene: TRBD2
CDR3 DNA: TGTGCCAGCAGCCCACCCGGGACTAGAGTCGAGCAGTACTTC
CDR3 protein: CASSPPGTRVEQYF

J gene: TRBJ2-7
clone size: few
V gene: TRBV6-8
D gene: TRBD2
CDR3 DNA: TGTGCCAGCAGTCCCCTCAAATCTGACCCGCGGGGGGAGCAGTACTTC
CDR3 protein: CASSPLKSDPRGEQYF

J gene: TRBJ1-5
clone size: -
V gene: TRBV30
D gene: -
CDR3 DNA: TGTGCCTGGAGTTTAGGATCTATGGGCTATAGCAATCAGCCCCAGCATTTT
CDR3 protein: CAWSLGSMGYSNQPQHF

J gene: TRBJ2-7
clone size: -
V gene: TRBV25-1
D gene: -
CDR3 DNA: TGTGCCAGCAGTGAATCAATCTACGAGCAGTACTTC
CDR3 protein: CASSESIYEQYF

J gene: TRBJ1-1
clone size: -
V gene: TRBV29-1
D gene: -
CDR3 DNA: TGCAGCGTTGCTGGGGGCCAGTCGGCAAATGAAGCTTTCTTT
CDR3 protein: CSVAGGQSANEAFF

J gene: TRBJ2-2
clone size: -
V gene: TRBV6-1
D gene: -
CDR3 DNA: TGTGCCAGTTGGCTAGAGAACACCGGGGAGCTGTTTTTT
CDR3 protein: CASWLENTGELFF

J gene: TRBJ2-7
clone size: -
V gene: TRBV15
D gene: TRBD1
CDR3 DNA: TGTGCCACCAGCGCAGGACAGGGGTGGTACGAGCAGTACTTC
CDR3 protein: CATSAGQGWYEQYF

J gene: TRBJ2-7
clone size: once
V gene: TRBV15
D gene: TRBD1
CDR3 DNA: TGTGCCACCAGCAGGGGACAGGGGGCGACGCCCGGCTCCTACGAGCAGTACTTC
CDR3 protein: CATSRGQGATPGSYEQYF

J gene: TRBJ1-2
clone size: -
V gene: TRBV5-1
D gene: TRBD1
CDR3 DNA: TGCGCCAGCAGTGACAGGGTCGGCTATGGCTACACCTTC
CDR3 protein: CASSDRVGYGYTF

J gene: TRBJ2-5
clone size: -
V gene: TRBV9
D gene: TRBD2
CDR3 DNA: TGTGCCAGCCGCCCGGGGGGGAACTCCGCGGAGACCCAGTACTTC
CDR3 protein: CASRPGGNSAETQYF

J gene: TRBJ2-7
clone size: -
V gene: TRBV5-4
D gene: TRBD2
CDR3 DNA: TGTGCCAGCACCCGAGCGGGAGTACCCTCCGAGCAGTACTTC
CDR3 protein: CASTRAGVPSEQYF

J gene: TRBJ2-3
clone size: -
V gene: TRBV7-3
D gene: -
CDR3 DNA: TGTGCCAGCAGCTTAAGTACAGGGTACACAGATACGCAGTATTTT
CDR3 protein: CASSLSTGYTDTQYF

J gene: TRBJ2-7
clone size: once
V gene: TRBV5-1
D gene: TRBD2
CDR3 DNA: TGCGCCAGCAGCTTAGGTGCGGGAGGTTTCTACGAGCAGTACTTC
CDR3 protein: CASSLGAGGFYEQYF

J gene: TRBJ2-3
clone size: many
V gene: TRBV5-1
D gene: -
CDR3 DNA: TGCGCCAGCAGCTTGGACGCCAGCACAGATACGCAGTATTTT
CDR3 protein: CASSLDASTDTQYF

J gene: TRBJ2-1
clone size: -
V gene: TRBV5-1
D gene: TRBD1
CDR3 DNA: TGCGCCAGCAGTTCGACAGGGGGAACCTACAATGAGCAGTTCTTC
CDR3 protein: CASSSTGGTYNEQFF